This TCR beta chain derives from a study of blood T cell repertoires in COVID-19. Looked up from germline, CDR1 is KGHDR and CDR2 is SFDVKD. The CDR3 length is 18 residues. Trimming removed 2 bases from V and 7 bases from J; junction bases left unmatched: 16. The protocol was immunoSEQ multiplex PCR, while the TCRdb copy is restricted to in-frame clones and leaves out a portion. The table shows about 410,000 clones, with over 75% occurring only once. This chain uses TRBV24-1 with TRBJ1-2, with 9 bases identical to TRBD1. This TCR was recovered from a woman aged 40 to 49 with COVID-19, enrolled during active disease. The sample consisted of peripheral blood. DNA of the CDR3: TGTGCCACCAGTGATTCTCTGGGACAGGGAGGGCCTTGGGCTGGCTACACCTTC. It translates to CATSDSLGQGGPWAGYTF.